This T cell receptor beta chain was sequenced during a study of CD8 T cells in ankylosing spondylitis. Scientists made TCR beta libraries using quantitative 5'-RACE with molecular barcodes. Using its own MiXCR run on the 5' RACE reads, TCRdb lists one record per CDR3 protein. The repertoire holds about 130,000 distinct CDR3 sequences, with approximately 10% as singletons. This clonotype was observed many times. Its specificity is not known. General observations from the study: A subset of motif variants has previously been described in the synovial fluid and blood of reactive arthritis. Characteristic of ankylosing spondylitis blood, it appeared, was a TCR beta motif comprising about eight highly homologous variants. The authors reported significant enrichment of disease-linked clones in matched ankylosing spondylitis synovial fluid.

Per germline, CDR1 SQVTM and CDR2 ANQGSEA. The CDR3 length is 15 residues. Trimming left V 5 bases short and J 1 base short, with 15 bases between. The clonotype was recovered from a female donor with ankylosing spondylitis or in good health (not recorded which). The sample was blood, either unsorted or a sorted T cell fraction (not recorded which). The chain combines TRBV29-1 with TRBJ2-1; no firm D call. The CDR3 reads CSVLSKGVSYNEQFF. The CDR3 nucleotides are TGCAGCGTTCTTTCGAAGGGCGTATCCTACAATGAGCAGTTCTTC.